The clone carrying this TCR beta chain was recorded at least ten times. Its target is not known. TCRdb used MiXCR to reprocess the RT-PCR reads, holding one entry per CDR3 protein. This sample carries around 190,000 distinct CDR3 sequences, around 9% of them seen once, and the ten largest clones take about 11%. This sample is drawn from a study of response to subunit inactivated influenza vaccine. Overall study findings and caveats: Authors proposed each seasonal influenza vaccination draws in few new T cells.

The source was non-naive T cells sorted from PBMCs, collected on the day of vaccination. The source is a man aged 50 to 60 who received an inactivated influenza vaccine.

CDR3 sequence: CASKSHREAADTQYF. The CDR3 bases are TGCGCCAGCAAGTCCCACAGGGAAGCAGCAGATACGCAGTATTTT. V and J are TRBV5-1 and TRBJ2-3, with TRBD1 as a possible D gene (6 bases). CDR3 length: 15 residues. Germline V CDR1 and CDR2: SGHRS, YFSETQ. Trimming cost V 6 bases and J 4 bases, with 18 bases left between them. Variable domain in full (rest from reference TRBV5-1 and TRBJ2-3): KAGVTQTPRYLIKTRGQQVTLSCSPISGHRSVSWYQQTPGQGLQFLFEYFSETQRNKGNFPGRFSGRQFSNSRSEMNVSTLELGDSALYLCASKSHREAADTQYFGPGTRLTVL.